A selection of T cell receptor beta chains follows, all from one sample in a study of a mutant IDH1 vaccine in newly diagnosed glioma. Sequencing used immunoSEQ multiplex PCR; TCRdb keeps in-frame clones, though not all of them. The table lists about 92,000 clones, around four fifths of them singletons. This material consisted of PBMCs, taken from a glioma patient treated with radiotherapy, temozolomide or both. These receptors were collected from a woman aged 45-59 years with glioma. Both conserved end residues are part of each CDR3. The D gene is left open where the match is weak. Expanded clones are given a class, and other clones once, few, many or no size at all.

>TRBV13|TRBJ2-3|NA|TRBD1
CASSLRTGSTDTQYF
TGTGCCAGCAGCCTCCGGACAGGGAGCACAGATACGCAGTATTTT
>TRBV2|TRBJ1-2|NA|TRBD1
CASSGETGVSSGYTF
TGTGCCAGCAGTGGAGAGACAGGGGTTTCCTCTGGCTACACCTTC
>TRBV5-5|TRBJ1-6|NA|NA
CASSLQDNSPLHF
TGTGCCAGCAGCTTACAGGATAATTCACCCCTCCACTTT
>TRBV7-2|TRBJ2-5|NA|TRBD1
CASSPHITGGETQYF
TGTGCCAGCAGCCCTCACATCACAGGGGGAGAGACCCAGTACTTC
>TRBV6-1|TRBJ2-1|NA|NA
CASSESWNEQFF
TGTGCCAGCAGTGAAAGCTGGAATGAGCAGTTCTTC
>TRBV27|TRBJ1-2|NA|TRBD1
CASRSTPPGQGWQGYTF
TGTGCCAGCAGATCGACGCCGCCGGGACAGGGGTGGCAAGGCTACACCTTC
>TRBV19|TRBJ1-1|NA|TRBD1
CASAPGGTEAFF
TGTGCCAGCGCGCCAGGGGGCACTGAAGCTTTCTTT
>TRBV6-1|TRBJ2-5|NA|NA
CASSLTSVKTQYF
TGTGCCAGCAGTCTGACTAGTGTAAAGACCCAGTACTTC
>TRBV7-9|TRBJ2-7|NA|TRBD1
CASSLRTGFYEQYF
TGTGCCAGCAGCTTACGGACAGGATTCTACGAGCAGTACTTC
>TRBV19|TRBJ1-1|once|TRBD1
CASRALGRGSMNTEAFF
TGTGCCAGTAGAGCCCTTGGCAGGGGGTCCATGAACACTGAAGCTTTCTTT
>TRBV2|TRBJ2-7|NA|TRBD2
CASIRGGTKEQYF
TGTGCCAGCATACGGGGGGGGACGAAGGAACAGTACTTC
>TRBV6-5|TRBJ2-7|NA|NA
CASRKGPSSYEQYF
TGTGCCAGCAGAAAAGGACCGAGCTCCTACGAGCAGTACTTC
>TRBV4-3|TRBJ2-6|NA|NA
CASSPTGPSGANVLTF
TGCGCCAGCAGCCCGACAGGCCCCTCTGGGGCCAACGTCCTGACTTTC
>TRBV30|TRBJ1-5|NA|NA
CAWSRRDQPQHF
TGTGCCTGGAGTCGTAGGGATCAGCCCCAGCATTTT
>TRBV4-3|TRBJ2-3|few|NA
CASSQERGQGPDTQYF
TGCGCCAGCAGCCAAGAAAGGGGCCAGGGCCCAGATACGCAGTATTTT
>TRBV4-1|TRBJ2-5|few|NA
CASSQDRDLQETQYF
TGCGCCAGCAGCCAAGATCGGGACTTACAAGAGACCCAGTACTTC
>TRBV2|TRBJ2-3|NA|NA
CASSDLGRSTDTQYF
TGTGCCAGCAGTGATTTGGGTAGGAGCACAGATACGCAGTATTTT
>TRBV4-2|TRBJ1-6|NA|NA
CASSQDRGSPLHF
TGTGCCAGCAGCCAAGATCGGGGTTCACCCCTCCACTTT